The 26 T cell receptor beta chains below come from one sample, sequenced in a study of human T cells and chemical hapten exposure. Indicated time point: pre-sensitization, week 0. The treatment: therapeutic diphenylcyclopropenone sensitization with weekly scalp DPC. TCRdb itself ran the RACE reads through MiXCR, one entry per CDR3 protein. The sample has 250,000 to 300,000 distinct CDR3 sequences; approximately 8% are singletons. The sequencing used whole blood, collected in connection with sensitization to the hapten diphenylcyclopropenone (DPC). The receptors stem from a man between 18 and 35 years old with alopecia areata. Some clones in this sample may be carry-over from other donors' samples.

Ten or more counts support this clonotype. The gene calls are TRBV6-1 and TRBJ2-1; no definite D call. Germline-derived CDR1 and CDR2 are MNHNS and SASEGT. Trimming took off 1 base at V and 4 bases at J, with 8 bases between the two ends. The CDR3 has 14 residues. As DNA, the CDR3 is TGTGCCAGCAGTGAAGTCCGGTCATACAATGAGCAGTTCTTC. Translation gives CASSEVRSYNEQFF.

This clonotype was detected ten times or more. This chain links TRBV9 with TRBJ1-1; 9 nucleotides agree with TRBD1. V gave up 4 bases and J gave up 1 base; unmatched junction bases: 5. From germline, CDR1 is SGDLS and CDR2 YYNGEE. The CDR3 covers 15 residues. The CDR3 coding sequence is TGTGCCAGCAGCCCCCGGACAGGGGCGAACACTGAAGCTTTCTTT. It codes for CASSPRTGANTEAFF. Combining the CDR3 with reference TRBV9 and TRBJ1-1 gives the whole variable domain DSGVTQTPKHLITATGQRVTLRCSPRSGDLSVYWYQQSLDQGLQFLIQYYNGEERAKGNILERFSAQQFPDLHSELNLSSLELGDSALYFCASSPRTGANTEAFFGQGTRLTVV.

The J gene is TRBJ1-5, the V gene TRBV27, with D perhaps TRBD1 (5 bases). The CDR3 runs to 14 residues. Germline V gives CDR1 MNHEY, CDR2 SMNVEV (reference sequence). V shed 4 bases and J shed 1 base, with 8 bases lying between them. The CDR3 DNA reads as TGTGCCAGCAGTTCAAGGGGAAGCAATCAGCCCCAGCATTTT. It specifies CASSSRGSNQPQHF.

The chain joins TRBV5-6 to TRBJ1-4, with D maybe TRBD1 (6 bases). This CDR3 comprises 14 residues. Germline lookup yields CDR1 SGHDT and CDR2 YYEEEE. V was shortened by 0 bases and J by 3 bases, with 6 bases between the two germline ends. CDR3 nucleotides: TGTGCCAGCAGCTTGGGACAGGCTAATGAAAAACTGTTTTTT. This codes for CASSLGQANEKLFF. The full variable domain, with the rest looked up from reference TRBV5-6 and TRBJ1-4, is DAGVTQSPTHLIKTRGQQVTLRCSPKSGHDTVSWYQQALGQGPQFIFQYYEEEERQRGNFPDRFSGHQFPNYSSELNVNALLLGDSALYLCASSLGQANEKLFFGSGTQLSVL.

In this sample, this clonotype turned up a few times. The CDR3 region is CASSHSPGFEQYF. CDR3 DNA: TGTGCCAGCAGCCATTCACCGGGTTTCGAGCAGTACTTC. V usage is TRBV3-1 and J usage is TRBJ2-7; D remains ambiguous. The V gene lost 3 bases and the J gene lost 6 bases, with 12 bases spanning the gap. The V gene's germline CDR1 is LGHDT and CDR2 YNNKEL (reference sequence). This CDR3 spans 13 amino acids.

The chain uses TRBV5-1 and TRBJ2-6; D is uncertain. This CDR3 spans 17 amino acids. CDR1 SGHRS and CDR2 YFSETQ come from the germline V gene. V lost 1 base to trimming and J lost 0 bases, with 11 bases between them. CDR3 in DNA: TGCGCCAGCAGCTTGATTGGCAGGAGCTCTGGGGCCAACGTCCTGACTTTC. Protein: CASSLIGRSSGANVLTF.

There are many counts of this clonotype. The gene calls are TRBV7-9 and TRBJ2-2; D tentatively fits TRBD1 or TRBD2 (5 bases each). The CDR3 is 14 amino acids. Germline V gene lookup returns CDR1 SEHNR and CDR2 FQNEAQ (reference sequence). Between the trimmed V and J ends, which lost 3 bases and 4 bases, there was a span of 9 bases. The CDR3 sequence: CASSFPGGTGELFF. CDR3 DNA sequence: TGTGCCAGCAGCTTTCCTGGGGGCACCGGGGAGCTGTTTTTT. Variable domain in full (rest from reference TRBV7-9 and TRBJ2-2): DTGVSQNPRHKITKRGQNVTFRCDPISEHNRLYWYRQTLGQGPEFLTYFQNEAQLEKSRLLSDRFSAERPKGSFSTLEIQRTEQGDSAMYLCASSFPGGTGELFFGEGSRLTVL.

This clonotype appeared many times. The CDR3 DNA sequence: TGTGCCATCAGTTCCACGGCCTACGAGCAGTACTTC. Residues: CAISSTAYEQYF. The chain carries TRBV10-3 and TRBJ2-7; D remains ambiguous. Per the germline V gene, CDR1 is ENHRY and CDR2 is SYGVKD. This CDR3 is 12 amino acids long. Deletions cut 5 bases from V and 2 bases from J, with 7 bases between.

The chain uses TRBV5-1 and TRBJ2-1, with D unresolved. Germline-derived CDR1 and CDR2 are SGHRS and YFSETQ. V lost 4 bases and J 5 bases, leaving 4 bases between the germline ends. The CDR3 runs 11 residues. The CDR3 spells CASSADNEQFF. The DNA for the CDR3 is TGCGCCAGCAGCGCCGACAATGAGCAGTTCTTC. Full variable domain (outside the CDR3, taken from reference TRBV5-1 and TRBJ2-1): KAGVTQTPRYLIKTRGQQVTLSCSPISGHRSVSWYQQTPGQGLQFLFEYFSETQRNKGNFPGRFSGRQFSNSRSEMNVSTLELGDSALYLCASSADNEQFFGPGTRLTVL.

This clonotype was recorded at least ten times. The rearrangement links TRBV6-2 or TRBV6-3 to TRBJ1-1; 9 bases map to TRBD1. Per the germline V gene, CDR1 is MNHEY and CDR2 is SVGEGT. The CDR3 has 14 amino acids. The trim removed 6 bases at V and 5 bases at J, leaving 7 bases unmatched. CDR3 coding DNA: TGTGCCAGCAGATCCGACAGGGGGAAAACTGAAGCTTTCTTT. Its protein product is CASRSDRGKTEAFF.

The rearrangement links TRBV29-1 to TRBJ2-1; 7 nucleotides agree with TRBD2. CDR3 size: 17 residues. In germline, CDR1 is SQVTM, CDR2 ANQGSEA. The J segment lost 1 base and the V segment lost 7 bases, leaving 16 bases of the junction unmatched. The CDR3 sequence: CSGNPLAAVASYNEQFF. In DNA form, the CDR3 reads TGCAGCGGAAATCCCCTAGCGGCGGTAGCTTCCTACAATGAGCAGTTCTTC.

The gene calls are TRBV18 and TRBJ2-1; 7 positions match TRBD1. V shed 3 bases and J 3 bases; nucleotides not matched to a gene: 2. Germline V gives CDR1 KGHSH, CDR2 LQKENI. The CDR3 contains 14 residues. Here the CDR3 DNA reads TGTGCCAGCTCACCCGGACAGGACTACAATGAGCAGTTCTTC. Translated: CASSPGQDYNEQFF. Variable domain in full (rest from reference TRBV18 and TRBJ2-1): NAGVMQNPRHLVRRRGQEARLRCSPMKGHSHVYWYRQLPEEGLKFMVYLQKENIIDESGMPKERFSAEFPKEGPSILRIQQVVRGDSAAYFCASSPGQDYNEQFFGPGTRLTVL.

The chain links TRBV6-4 to TRBJ2-1; D is unresolved. V lost 4 bases, J lost 3 bases, and 10 bases lay in between. Looked up from germline, CDR1 is MRHNA and CDR2 is SNTAGT. The CDR3 runs to 14 residues. The CDR3 bases are TGTGCCAGCAGTGTTTCGGGCGACTACAATGAGCAGTTCTTC. This encodes CASSVSGDYNEQFF.

This clonotype has a handful of counts. The chain is built from TRBV20-1 and TRBJ1-1, with 9 nucleotides matching TRBD1. The length of the CDR3 is 12 residues. Looked up from germline, CDR1 is DFQATT and CDR2 is SNEGSKA (reference sequence). V was pared by 5 bases and J by 7 bases, with 5 bases of the junction left unmatched. The CDR3 region has the DNA TGCAGTGCTCGACAGGGGGTTGATGAAGCTTTCTTT. Translation: CSARQGVDEAFF.

This clonotype occurred many times. V usage is TRBV20-1 and J usage is TRBJ2-3, with a tentative D call TRBD2 (6 bases). Germline V gives CDR1 DFQATT, CDR2 SNEGSKA (reference sequence). The V end lost 5 bases, the J end lost 5 bases, and 20 bases lay between the germline ends. The CDR3 spans 15 residues. CDR3 in DNA: TGCAGTGCTGGCCGGGACTTCAACAGCGGAGATACGCAGTATTTT. Protein: CSAGRDFNSGDTQYF.

This clonotype occurred a few times. The V gene is TRBV6-2 or TRBV6-3, the J gene TRBJ2-2; D gene unclear. V gave up 0 bases and J gave up 6 bases, with 5 bases separating them. There are 13 residues in the CDR3. CDR1 MNHEY and CDR2 SVGEGT come from the germline V gene. This CDR3 reads CASSYSAAGELFF. The CDR3 DNA reads as TGTGCCAGCAGTTACTCGGCCGCCGGGGAGCTGTTTTTT.

The chain carries TRBV7-6 and TRBJ2-3, with TRBD1 as a possible D gene (5 bases). CDR1 and CDR2 from the germline V gene are SGHVS and FNYEAQ. There are 15 residues in the CDR3. Trimming took off 4 bases at V and 0 bases at J, with 11 bases between the two ends. In DNA, the CDR3 is TGTGCCAGCAGCTGGGGCAGGGCGAGCACAGATACGCAGTATTTT. Protein: CASSWGRASTDTQYF. Filled out from reference TRBV7-6 and TRBJ2-3, the complete variable domain reads GAGVSQSPRYKVTKRGQDVALRCDPISGHVSLYWYRQALGQGPEFLTYFNYEAQQDKSGLPNDRFSAERPEGSISTLTIQRTEQRDSAMYRCASSWGRASTDTQYFGPGTRLTVL.

V and J are TRBV7-2 and TRBJ2-5; 7 bases line up with TRBD2. The junction had 17 bases not matched to a gene; V was cut back by 3 bases and J by 7 bases. Germline assignment: CDR1 SGHTA and CDR2 FQGNSA. CDR3 length: 17 amino acids. The CDR3 reads CASSFAWTRSNLGTQYF. CDR3 nucleotide sequence: TGTGCCAGCAGCTTTGCCTGGACTAGGTCGAATCTGGGGACCCAGTACTTC.

This clonotype was counted a few times. V is TRBV7-9 and J is TRBJ1-3; no firm D call. CDR3 length equals 14 residues. Germline lookup yields CDR1 SEHNR and CDR2 FQNEAQ (reference sequence). Deletions cut 1 base from V and 9 bases from J, with 13 bases between. The CDR3: CASSLVGKRGTIYF. DNA for the CDR3: TGTGCCAGCAGCTTAGTCGGCAAACGGGGCACCATATATTTT.

This clonotype was seen at least ten times. The gene calls are TRBV5-1 and TRBJ2-3, with D unresolved. This CDR3 comprises 12 residues. Germline loops: CDR1 SGHRS, CDR2 YFSETQ. V lost 5 bases and J lost 2, with 6 bases in between. The CDR3 DNA reads as TGCGCCAGCAGGTCCGCCACAGATACGCAGTATTTT. Its translation is CASRSATDTQYF.

In this sample, this clonotype turned up many times. The chain links TRBV7-2 to TRBJ1-6; D is uncertain. Trimming stripped 2 bases from V and 8 bases from J, with 10 bases between. Germline V gene sequence: CDR1 SGHTA, CDR2 FQGNSA. The CDR3 is 14 residues long. The CDR3 region is CASSLSGFYSPLHF. CDR3 sequence (DNA): TGTGCCAGCAGCTTATCCGGGTTTTATTCACCCCTCCACTTT. Drawing the rest from reference TRBV7-2 and TRBJ1-6, the complete variable domain is GAGVSQSPSNKVTEKGKDVELRCDPISGHTALYWYRQSLGQGLEFLIYFQGNSAPDKSGLPSDRFSAERTGGSVSTLTIQRTQQEDSAVYLCASSLSGFYSPLHFGNGTRLTVT.

This clonotype was seen repeatedly, ten times or more. The rearrangement links TRBV9 to TRBJ1-1; no clear D. CDR3 length: 15 amino acids. CDR1 and CDR2 from the germline V gene are SGDLS and YYNGEE. Trimming shortened V by 4 bases and J by 5 bases, and 18 bases separated the two germline ends. CDR3 residues: CASSPTGGAGTEAFF. The CDR3 coding sequence is TGTGCCAGCAGCCCCACCGGAGGCGCGGGGACTGAAGCTTTCTTT.

This clonotype has a handful of counts. The J gene is TRBJ1-4, the V gene TRBV7-9; TRBD1 matches at 7 bases. CDR1 and CDR2 from the germline V gene are SEHNR and FQNEAQ (reference sequence). Trimming at V came to 5 bases and at J to 7 bases, leaving 10 bases not matched to a gene. CDR3 length: 15 residues. CDR3 sequence: CASSLRQGVSEKLFF. DNA of the CDR3: TGTGCCAGCAGCCTCCGACAGGGCGTCAGTGAAAAACTGTTTTTT.

The V and J genes are TRBV24-1 and TRBJ2-3; TRBD2 might be the D (6 bases). V dropped 3 bases and J dropped 0 bases, with 12 bases sitting between them. From germline, CDR1 is KGHDR and CDR2 SFDVKD. The CDR3 spans 16 residues. The CDR3 reads CATSDPGLPSTDTQYF. The DNA for the CDR3 is TGTGCCACCAGTGATCCGGGACTCCCTAGCACAGATACGCAGTATTTT.

This clonotype appeared a few times. The rearrangement joins TRBV9 to TRBJ1-1; 7 bases map to TRBD1. Germline-derived CDR1 and CDR2 are SGDLS and YYNGEE. Trimming cost V 0 bases and J 1 base; bases outside gene matches: 9. This CDR3 region has 17 residues. The CDR3 region has the DNA TGTGCCAGCAGCGTAGGTGGCCGACAGGGTCCGAACACTGAAGCTTTCTTT. Translated, it gives CASSVGGRQGPNTEAFF.

At least ten counts were recorded for this clonotype. The genes are TRBV10-3 and TRBJ2-3, with TRBD1 matching over 7 bases. Trimming took 6 bases from V and 5 from J; bases not matched to a gene: 8. Germline V lookup: CDR1 ENHRY, CDR2 SYGVKD. This CDR3 contains 14 residues. CDR3 sequence reads: CAIRLDRAEDTQYF. The CDR3 region has the DNA TGTGCCATCAGGCTAGACAGGGCTGAAGATACGCAGTATTTT.